The present T cell receptor beta chain was sequenced within a study of T cell clones after liver transplantation. Study-level information: Post-transplant blood was tracked for graft-donor-reactive T cell clones identified in a pre-transplant mixed lymphocyte reaction. The study's findings and limits: A larger donor-reactive than third-party decline suggested partial antigen-specific deletion.

Here immunoSEQ multiplex PCR was the method, and the copy in TCRdb shows in-frame clones only, minus some. The sample contains about 20,000 clones, approximately 93% of which appear only once. With 6 bases removed from V and 1 base from J, the gap between germline ends came to 16 bases. Looked up from germline, CDR1 is MNHEY and CDR2 is SMNVEV (reference sequence). The CDR3 totals 17 residues. Comments on this clone: Its antigen remains unknown.

The chain carries TRBV27 and TRBJ2-6, with D unresolved. The material was CD8+ T cells from blood, obtained roughly 25 months after liver transplant. The sequence was obtained from a human patient who received a liver transplant. Some T cells may be transferred from the graft donor. CDR3 in amino acids: CASRGTGRASGANVLTF. The CDR3 bases are TGTGCCAGCAGAGGCACCGGACGGGCGTCTGGGGCCAACGTCCTGACTTTC.